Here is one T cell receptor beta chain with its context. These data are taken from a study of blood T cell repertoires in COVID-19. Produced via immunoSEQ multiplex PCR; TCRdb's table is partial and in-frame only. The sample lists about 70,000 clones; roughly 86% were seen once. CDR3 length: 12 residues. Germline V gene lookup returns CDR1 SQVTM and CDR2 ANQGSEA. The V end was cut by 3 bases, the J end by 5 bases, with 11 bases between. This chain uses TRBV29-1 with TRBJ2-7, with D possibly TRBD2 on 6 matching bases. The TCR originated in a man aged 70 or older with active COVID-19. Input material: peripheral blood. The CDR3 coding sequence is TGCAGCGTTGATGGAGGGGACCACGAGCAGTACTTC. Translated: CSVDGGDHEQYF.